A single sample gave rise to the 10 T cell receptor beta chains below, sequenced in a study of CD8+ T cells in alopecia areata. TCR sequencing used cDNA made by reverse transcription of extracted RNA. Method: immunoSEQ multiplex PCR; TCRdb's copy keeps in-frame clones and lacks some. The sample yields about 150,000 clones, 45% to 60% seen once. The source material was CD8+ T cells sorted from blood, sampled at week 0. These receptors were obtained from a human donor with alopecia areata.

The chain's CDR3 is CASSLGKLGGHNEQFF. CDR3 nucleotides: TGTGCCAGCAGCTTGGGAAAGTTAGGAGGCCACAATGAGCAGTTCTTC. The chain recombines TRBV5-4 with TRBJ2-1; D perhaps matches TRBD2 (5 bases). The V gene's germline CDR1 is SGHNT and CDR2 YYREEE (reference sequence). V lost 0 bases and J lost 5, with 15 bases in between. This CDR3 region has 16 residues. Full variable domain (remainder filled in from reference TRBV5-4 and TRBJ2-1): ETGVTQSPTHLIKTRGQQVTLRCSSQSGHNTVSWYQQALGQGPQFIFQYYREEENGRGNFPPRFSGLQFPNYSSELNVNALELDDSALYLCASSLGKLGGHNEQFFGPGTRLTVL.

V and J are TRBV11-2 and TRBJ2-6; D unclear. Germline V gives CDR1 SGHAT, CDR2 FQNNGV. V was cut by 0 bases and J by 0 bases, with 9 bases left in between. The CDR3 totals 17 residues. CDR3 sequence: CASSLERKPSGANVLTF. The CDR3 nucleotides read TGTGCCAGCAGCTTAGAGCGCAAGCCCTCTGGGGCCAACGTCCTGACTTTC.

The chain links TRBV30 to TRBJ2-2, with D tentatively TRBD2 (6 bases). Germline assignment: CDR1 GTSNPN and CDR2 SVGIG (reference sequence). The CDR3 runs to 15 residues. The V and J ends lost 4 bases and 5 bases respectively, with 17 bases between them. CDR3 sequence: CAWIEGRGITGELFF. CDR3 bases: TGTGCCTGGATCGAGGGCCGCGGGATAACCGGGGAGCTGTTTTTT.

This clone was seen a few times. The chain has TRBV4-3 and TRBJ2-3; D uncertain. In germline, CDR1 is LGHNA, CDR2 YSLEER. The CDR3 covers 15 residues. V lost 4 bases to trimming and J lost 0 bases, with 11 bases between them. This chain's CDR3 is CASSLGLPSTDTQYF. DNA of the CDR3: TGCGCCAGCAGCCTCGGTTTGCCTAGCACAGATACGCAGTATTTT.

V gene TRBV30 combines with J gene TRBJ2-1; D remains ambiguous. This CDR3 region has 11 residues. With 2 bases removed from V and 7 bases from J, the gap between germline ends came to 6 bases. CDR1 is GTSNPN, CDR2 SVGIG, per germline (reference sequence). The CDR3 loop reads CAWSHTNEQFF. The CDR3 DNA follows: TGTGCCTGGAGTCATACAAATGAGCAGTTCTTC. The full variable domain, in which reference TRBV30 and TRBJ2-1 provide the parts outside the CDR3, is SQTIHQWPATLVQPVGSPLSLECTVEGTSNPNLYWYRQAAGRGLQLLFYSVGIGQISSEVPQNLSASRPQDRQFILSSKKLLLSDSGFYLCAWSHTNEQFFGPGTRLTVL.

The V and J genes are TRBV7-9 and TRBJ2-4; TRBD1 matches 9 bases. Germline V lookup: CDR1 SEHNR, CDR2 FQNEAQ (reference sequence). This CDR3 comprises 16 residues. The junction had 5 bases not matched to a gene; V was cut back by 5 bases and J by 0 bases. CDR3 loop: CASSAGTGLAKNIQYF. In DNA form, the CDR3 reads TGTGCCAGCAGCGCCGGGACAGGGCTAGCCAAAAACATTCAGTACTTC.

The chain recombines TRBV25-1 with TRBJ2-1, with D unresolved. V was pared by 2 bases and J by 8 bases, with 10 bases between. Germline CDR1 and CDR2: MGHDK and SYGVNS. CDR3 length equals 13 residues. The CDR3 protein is CASSEIGADEQFF. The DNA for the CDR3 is TGTGCCAGCAGTGAAATTGGTGCGGATGAGCAGTTCTTC.

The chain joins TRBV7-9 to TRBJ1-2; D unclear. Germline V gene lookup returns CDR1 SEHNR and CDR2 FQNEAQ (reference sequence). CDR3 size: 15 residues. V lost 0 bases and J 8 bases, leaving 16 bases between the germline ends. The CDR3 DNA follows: TGTGCCAGCAGCTTAGCTATGGCAGACCAACGCGGCTACACCTTC. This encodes CASSLAMADQRGYTF.

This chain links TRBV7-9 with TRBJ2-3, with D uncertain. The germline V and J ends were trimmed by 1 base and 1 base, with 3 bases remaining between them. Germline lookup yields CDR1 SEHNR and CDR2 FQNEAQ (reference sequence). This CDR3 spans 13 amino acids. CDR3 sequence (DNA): TGTGCCAGCAGCTTAGTAGGCACAGATACGCAGTATTTT. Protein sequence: CASSLVGTDTQYF.

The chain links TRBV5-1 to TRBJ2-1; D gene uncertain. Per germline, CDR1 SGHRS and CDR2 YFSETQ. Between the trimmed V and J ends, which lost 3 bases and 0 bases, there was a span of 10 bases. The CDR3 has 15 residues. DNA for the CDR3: TGCGCCAGCAGCTCTGCACCGAGCTCCTACAATGAGCAGTTCTTC. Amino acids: CASSSAPSSYNEQFF.